This TCR beta chain came from a study of cytomegalovirus exposure and HLA in healthy donors. Study as a whole: Early release data held some 79 million unique TCRs from HLA-typed donors. Notes on the study in general: Altogether, 160 or so TCR beta chains were recorded as cytomegalovirus-associated.

On this clone: The antigen remains undetermined.

In the PCR, 60 Vbeta and 13 Jbeta primers were used. This table comes from immunoSEQ multiplex PCR, and its TCRdb copy is limited to in-frame clones, with some not included. This table has some 150,000 clones, 75% to 85% appearing once. Specimen: PBMCs. The source of this sequence is a man between 25 and 39 years old in good health and CMV-seropositive.

This CDR3 reads CASSFPGNHEQYF. CDR3 nucleotide sequence: TGTGCCAGCAGTTTCCCGGGTAACCACGAGCAGTACTTC. J is TRBJ2-7 and V is TRBV27; D uncertain. Germline CDR1 reads MNHEY; CDR2 reads SMNVEV (reference sequence). The CDR3 sequence is 13 residues long. The V end lost 3 bases, the J end lost 5 bases, and 11 bases lay between the germline ends.